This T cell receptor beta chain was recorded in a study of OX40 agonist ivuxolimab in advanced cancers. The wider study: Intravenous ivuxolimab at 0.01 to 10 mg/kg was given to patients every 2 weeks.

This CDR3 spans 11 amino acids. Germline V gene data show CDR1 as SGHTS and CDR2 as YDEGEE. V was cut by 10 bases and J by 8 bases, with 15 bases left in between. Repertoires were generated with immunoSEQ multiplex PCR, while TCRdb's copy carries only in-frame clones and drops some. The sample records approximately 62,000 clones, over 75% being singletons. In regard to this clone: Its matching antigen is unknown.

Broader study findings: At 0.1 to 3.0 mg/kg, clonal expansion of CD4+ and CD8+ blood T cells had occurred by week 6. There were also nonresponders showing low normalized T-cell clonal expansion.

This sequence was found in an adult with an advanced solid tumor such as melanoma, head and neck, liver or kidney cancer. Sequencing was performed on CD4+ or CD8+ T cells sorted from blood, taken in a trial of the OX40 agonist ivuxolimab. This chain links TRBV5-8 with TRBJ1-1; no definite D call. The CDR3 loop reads CAVLRVGEAFF. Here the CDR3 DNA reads TGTGCCGTACTCCGGGTGGGGGAAGCTTTCTTT.